Sequencing of this T cell receptor beta chain was carried out in a study of OX40 agonist ivuxolimab in advanced cancers. Some background on the complete study: Ivuxolimab was an agonistic, fully human IgG2 monoclonal antibody directed against OX40 (CD134), a costimulatory receptor. The point of sequencing TCRbeta in the periphery was to test whether ivuxolimab changed TCR sequence diversity and drove clonal T-cell expansion. Intravenous ivuxolimab was administered to patients every 2 weeks at six dose levels: 0.01, 0.1, 0.3, 1.5, 3 and 10 mg/kg. Patients were allowed to have had prior anti-PD-1, anti-PD-L1 or anti-CTLA-4 therapy, and around two fifths of the dose-escalation patients had been treated with checkpoint inhibitors. Of the roughly 53 patients in dose escalation, about 19 had hepatocellular carcinoma, around 15 had melanoma, 9 had renal cell carcinoma and 9 had head and neck cancer. The paper describes the monotherapy dose-escalation part (N = 52 patients) of the phase I trial of ivuxolimab. The dose-escalation cohort was approximately 83% male with a mean age of about 58 years, ranging from roughly 20 to 85. Partial responses occurred in three dose-escalation patients: two with cutaneous melanoma and one with hepatocellular carcinoma.

Genomic DNA was isolated from the sorted cells so that the TCRbeta CDR3 region could be sequenced. TCRbeta CDR3 regions were sequenced using the immunoSEQ Assay. TCRdb's version of the immuneACCESS table is confined to in-frame rearrangements and falls short of the full clone set. An unresolved V gene accounts for under half of the shortfall where checked; the remainder is of unknown origin. The sample records over 100,000 clones, roughly nine tenths of which are singletons. Together, the top ten hold under 0.7% of the sample. Measured from the cysteine to the phenylalanine, the CDR3 is 15 residues long. Only the CDR3 part of the read is kept: 45 bases, read in frame from the first base. According to the germline V gene (reference sequence), CDR1 reads SEHNR and CDR2 reads FQNEAQ. Clipping removes 5 bases from V and 4 bases from J, with 8 as the unmatched junction base count. As to this clone: Its antigen is currently not known. No quality values exist for individual bases; no much larger clone is one base distant.

What the research found in general, with its limitations: Low levels of normalized T-cell clonal expansion were also shown by some nonresponding patients. Partial responders in the 0.1-3.0 mg/kg groups had among the lowest normalized peripheral clonal expansion, especially among CD8+ T cells. On average, CD8+ T cells showed more expanded clones than CD4+ T cells after ivuxolimab. The antigen specificity of the peripheral T cells that underwent clonal expansion was not determined. At doses of 0.1 to 3.0 mg/kg, clonal expansion of both CD4+ and CD8+ blood T cells was observed from baseline to week 6.

The trial excluded patients who had a history of autoimmune disease or who were on systemic immunosuppression. Peripheral blood for TCR sequencing was drawn from every dose cohort at baseline, at cycle 4 day 1 and at cycle 7 day 1. The samples were drawn from a first-in-human, open-label, multicenter phase I dose-escalation trial of ivuxolimab. The trial enrolled adults with locally advanced or metastatic head and neck squamous cell, hepatocellular, melanoma or renal cell carcinoma. Before TCR sequencing, CD4+ T cells and CD8+ T cells from peripheral blood were sorted into separate populations. The starting material was CD4+ or CD8+ T cells sorted from blood, obtained in a trial of the OX40 agonist ivuxolimab. This receptor was obtained from an adult with an advanced solid tumor such as melanoma, head and neck, liver or kidney cancer. The chain is assembled from TRBV7-9 and TRBJ2-1; TRBD1 agrees with 7 junctional bases. Here the CDR3 is given as CASSTPGQIYNEQFF. At the DNA level, the sequence is TGTGCCAGCAGCACACCGGGACAGATTTACAATGAGCAGTTCTTC.